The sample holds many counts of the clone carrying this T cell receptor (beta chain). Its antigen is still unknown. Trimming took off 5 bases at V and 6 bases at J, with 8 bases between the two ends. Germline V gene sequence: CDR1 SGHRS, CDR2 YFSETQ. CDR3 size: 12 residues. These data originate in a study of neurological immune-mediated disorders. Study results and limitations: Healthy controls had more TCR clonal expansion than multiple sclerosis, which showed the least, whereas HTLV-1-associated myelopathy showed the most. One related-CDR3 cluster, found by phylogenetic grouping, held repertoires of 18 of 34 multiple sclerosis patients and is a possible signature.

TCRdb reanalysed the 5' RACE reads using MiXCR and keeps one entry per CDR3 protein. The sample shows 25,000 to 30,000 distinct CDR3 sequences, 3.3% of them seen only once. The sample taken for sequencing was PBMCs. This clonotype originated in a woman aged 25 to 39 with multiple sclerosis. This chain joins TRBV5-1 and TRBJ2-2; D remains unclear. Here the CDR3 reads CASSPDSGELFF. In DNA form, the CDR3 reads TGCGCCAGCAGTCCTGATTCCGGGGAGCTGTTTTTT.